The 25 T cell receptor beta chains presented below share a single source sample, sequenced in a study of blood T cell repertoires in COVID-19. The protocol was immunoSEQ multiplex PCR, while the TCRdb copy is restricted to in-frame clones and leaves out a portion. Of under 60,000 clones in the sample, approximately 80% were seen once. The sample taken for sequencing was peripheral blood. The receptors derive from a human donor in a cohort sampled during active COVID-19.

This clone is a singleton in its sample. The chain carries TRBV4-3 and TRBJ2-1; 7 bases map to TRBD2. The CDR3 spans 15 residues. After removal of 0 bases from V and 3 bases from J, the junction contained 2 bases not matched to a gene. In germline, CDR1 is LGHNA, CDR2 YSLEER. CDR3 sequence (DNA): TGCGCCAGCAGCCAAGACCCGGGGGGCTACAATGAGCAGTTCTTC. Translation: CASSQDPGGYNEQFF.

The chain is built from TRBV7-9 and TRBJ1-1; D gene unclear. CDR3 length: 14 residues. Germline assignment: CDR1 SEHNR and CDR2 FQNEAQ (reference sequence). V lost 5 bases, J lost 3 bases, and 13 bases lay in between. The CDR3 nucleotides read TGTGCCAGCAGCCCACAGAAAAGAGACACTGAAGCTTTCTTT. Its translation is CASSPQKRDTEAFF. The full variable domain, in which reference TRBV7-9 and TRBJ1-1 provide the parts outside the CDR3, is DTGVSQNPRHKITKRGQNVTFRCDPISEHNRLYWYRQTLGQGPEFLTYFQNEAQLEKSRLLSDRFSAERPKGSFSTLEIQRTEQGDSAMYLCASSPQKRDTEAFFGQGTRLTVV.

This rearrangement joins TRBV14 to TRBJ1-1, with 8 nucleotides matching TRBD1. Germline CDR1 is SGHDN and CDR2 is FVKESK. The CDR3 spans 13 residues. V was pared by 6 bases and J by 8 bases, with 8 bases of the junction left unmatched. CDR3 amino acids: CASRPGGRREAFF. As DNA, the CDR3 is TGTGCCAGCAGACCAGGGGGCCGAAGGGAAGCTTTCTTT.

The V call is TRBV28, the J call TRBJ1-2; D may be TRBD1 (5 bases). The CDR3 has 14 amino acids. Germline V gives CDR1 MDHEN, CDR2 SYDVKM. With 8 bases removed from V and 0 bases from J, the gap between germline ends came to 13 bases. In DNA form, the CDR3 reads TGTGCCAGCCTAGGGGCACCGACTAACTATGGCTACACCTTC. Protein sequence: CASLGAPTNYGYTF.

The chain uses TRBV18 and TRBJ1-1, with 12 nucleotides matching TRBD1. Looked up from germline, CDR1 is KGHSH and CDR2 is LQKENI. V lost 3 bases to trimming and J lost 4 bases; unmatched junction nucleotides: 6. The CDR3 is 16 residues long. CDR3 protein: CASSPGDRGRSTEAFF. CDR3 bases: TGTGCCAGCTCACCGGGGGACAGGGGGCGTTCCACTGAAGCTTTCTTT.

This clone has only one observation. This sequence joins TRBV7-2 and TRBJ1-5; 7 bases align to TRBD1. Germline V gene sequence: CDR1 SGHTA, CDR2 FQGNSA. The CDR3 has 15 residues. The trim removed 4 bases at V and 0 bases at J, leaving 3 bases unmatched. CDR3 region: CASSSTGYSNQPQHF. The CDR3 DNA reads as TGTGCCAGCAGCTCGACAGGGTATAGCAATCAGCCCCAGCATTTT.

This chain connects TRBV20-1 to TRBJ1-2, with D hard to call. The V gene lost 8 bases and the J gene lost 7 bases, with 14 bases spanning the gap. The CDR3 runs to 11 residues. Per the germline V gene, CDR1 is DFQATT and CDR2 is SNEGSKA (reference sequence). CDR3: CSTDKAGGYTF. The CDR3 DNA reads as TGCAGTACAGACAAGGCTGGTGGCTACACCTTC.

V gene TRBV6-2 or TRBV6-3 combines with J gene TRBJ1-1, with D possibly being TRBD1 (5 bases). From germline, CDR1 is MNHEY and CDR2 SVGEGT. The CDR3 length is 16 residues. The V end lost 2 bases, the J end lost 1 base, and 14 bases lay between the germline ends. CDR3 protein: CASSYGAGIKNTEAFF. The CDR3 DNA reads as TGTGCCAGCAGTTACGGGGCAGGGATTAAGAACACTGAAGCTTTCTTT.

This rearrangement joins TRBV7-9 to TRBJ1-5, with a weak D call TRBD1 (5 bases). Trimming stripped 4 bases from V and 4 bases from J, with 20 bases between. Germline-derived CDR1 and CDR2 are SEHNR and FQNEAQ (reference sequence). The CDR3 spans 17 residues. The CDR3 DNA sequence: TGTGCCAGCAGCTCCGCCTGGGTTGGGGGGAGTAATCAGCCCCAGCATTTT. Amino acids: CASSSAWVGGSNQPQHF. The whole variable domain, filled in from reference TRBV7-9 and TRBJ1-5, reads DTGVSQNPRHKITKRGQNVTFRCDPISEHNRLYWYRQTLGQGPEFLTYFQNEAQLEKSRLLSDRFSAERPKGSFSTLEIQRTEQGDSAMYLCASSSAWVGGSNQPQHFGDGTRLSIL.

The gene calls are TRBV3-1 (or the pseudogene TRBV3-2) and TRBJ2-2; D is unresolved. Germline CDR1 is LGHDT and CDR2 is YNNKEL (reference sequence). The germline V and J ends were trimmed by 3 bases and 2 bases, with 4 bases remaining between them. The CDR3 extends over 13 amino acids. Here the CDR3 reads CASSHSNTGELFF. CDR3 sequence (DNA): TGTGCCAGCAGCCATAGTAACACCGGGGAGCTGTTTTTT.

This chain connects TRBV7-2 to TRBJ2-1; 11 bases map to TRBD2. The V gene end was trimmed by 6 bases and the J gene end by 6 bases; junction bases not matched to a gene: 10. The CDR3 is 16 residues long. CDR1 and CDR2 (germline): SGHTA, FQGNSA. The CDR3 is CASRQLAGGPSNEQFF. The CDR3 nucleotides are TGTGCCAGCAGACAATTAGCGGGGGGGCCGAGCAATGAGCAGTTCTTC.

The rearrangement links TRBV4-1 to TRBJ1-4, with 11 nucleotides matching TRBD1. The CDR3 totals 15 residues. CDR1 MGHRA and CDR2 YSYEKL come from the germline V gene. After removal of 4 bases from V and 5 bases from J, the junction contained 3 bases not matched to a gene. CDR3 sequence: CASSPGTGGNEKLFF. The DNA for the CDR3 is TGCGCCAGCAGCCCCGGGACAGGGGGAAATGAAAAACTGTTTTTT.

V is TRBV9 and J is TRBJ1-2; 8 bases align to TRBD1. Germline lookup yields CDR1 SGDLS and CDR2 YYNGEE. This CDR3 is 14 amino acids long. J gave up 8 bases and V 3 bases, and 9 bases lay outside the gene matches. The CDR3 DNA reads TGTGCCAGCAGCGCGCAAGGACAGGGCGACGGCTACACCTTC. Translation gives CASSAQGQGDGYTF.

Here the CDR3 DNA reads TGTGCCAGCAGTCGGCCCGCGGGTGGTGGGGAGCAGTACTTC. Protein sequence: CASSRPAGGGEQYF. This chain joins TRBV28 and TRBJ2-7; D may be TRBD2 (5 bases). The CDR3 is 14 residues long. Germline V gene lookup returns CDR1 MDHEN and CDR2 SYDVKM. V was shortened by 5 bases and J by 7 bases, with 18 bases between the two germline ends.

This chain joins TRBV5-4 and TRBJ2-7, with 11 nucleotides matching TRBD1. The V segment lost 4 bases and the J segment 7 bases; nucleotides outside the gene matches: 7. The CDR3 totals 14 residues. Germline V gene sequence: CDR1 SGHNT, CDR2 YYREEE (reference sequence). This CDR3 reads CASSQDRGLGEQYF. In DNA, the CDR3 is TGTGCCAGCAGCCAGGACAGGGGGCTGGGGGAGCAGTACTTC. Full variable domain (remainder filled in from reference TRBV5-4 and TRBJ2-7): ETGVTQSPTHLIKTRGQQVTLRCSSQSGHNTVSWYQQALGQGPQFIFQYYREEENGRGNFPPRFSGLQFPNYSSELNVNALELDDSALYLCASSQDRGLGEQYFGPGTRLTVT.

The chain links TRBV11-3 to TRBJ1-2; D call uncertain. CDR3 length: 19 amino acids. CDR1 and CDR2 from the germline V gene are SGHNT and YENEEA. Trimming pared 1 base from V and 0 bases from J, leaving 21 bases between. The CDR3 DNA is TGTGCCAGCAGCTTAGGTTACCTCCTGGGCAGTTTAGCTAACTATGGCTACACCTTC. Its translation is CASSLGYLLGSLANYGYTF.

The genes are TRBV6-6 and TRBJ2-1, with TRBD2 identical over 8 bases. J was trimmed by 3 bases and V by 8 bases; bases with no gene match: 12. Per the germline V gene, CDR1 is MNHNY and CDR2 is SVGAGI (reference sequence). The CDR3 runs to 16 residues. CDR3 sequence reads: CASLNGRATNYNEQFF. The CDR3 nucleotides are TGTGCCAGCTTAAACGGGAGGGCAACCAACTACAATGAGCAGTTCTTC.

This chain links TRBV4-1 with TRBJ1-2, with 8 bases identical to TRBD1. With V trimmed by 4 bases and J by 3 bases, 4 bases remained unmatched. From germline, CDR1 is MGHRA and CDR2 YSYEKL. This CDR3 contains 14 residues. As DNA, the CDR3 is TGCGCCAGCAGCCCTAGGGGACAGGACTATGGCTACACCTTC. Translating it yields CASSPRGQDYGYTF.

V usage is TRBV5-1 and J usage is TRBJ1-4; 7 bases map to TRBD1. The germline V gene encodes CDR1 SGHRS and CDR2 YFSETQ. V lost 3 bases to trimming and J lost 8 bases; unmatched junction nucleotides: 7. This CDR3 is 14 amino acids long. The CDR3 sequence: CASSSGQGGEKLFF. DNA of the CDR3: TGCGCCAGCAGCTCTGGGCAGGGGGGAGAAAAACTGTTTTTT.

V gene TRBV5-1 combines with J gene TRBJ2-3; weak D call: TRBD1 (6 bases). CDR3 length equals 17 residues. Looked up from germline, CDR1 is SGHRS and CDR2 is YFSETQ. V lost 0 bases, J lost 0 bases, and 14 bases lay in between. In DNA, the CDR3 is TGCGCCAGCAGCTTGGACCTGACAGGACGTAGCACAGATACGCAGTATTTT. Translated, it gives CASSLDLTGRSTDTQYF.

Only a few counts were recorded for this clone. The chain combines TRBV7-9 with TRBJ1-2, with D unresolved. The CDR3 runs 13 residues. CDR1 and CDR2 (germline): SEHNR, FQNEAQ (reference sequence). The V end lost 1 base, the J end lost 8 bases, and 11 bases lay between the germline ends. As DNA, the CDR3 is TGTGCCAGCAGCTTAGGGGCCCAACCCGGCTACACCTTC. Amino acids: CASSLGAQPGYTF.

The chain couples TRBV5-1 to TRBJ2-3, with D perhaps TRBD2 (6 bases). The CDR3 contains 16 residues. Between the trimmed V and J ends, which lost 4 bases and 0 bases, there was a span of 15 bases. CDR1 and CDR2 from the germline V gene are SGHRS and YFSETQ. The CDR3 protein is CASSRAGTASTDTQYF. The CDR3 DNA reads TGCGCCAGCAGCCGTGCCGGGACTGCGAGCACAGATACGCAGTATTTT.

This chain connects TRBV21-1 to TRBJ1-1. TRBV21-1 is a known pseudogene. This CDR3 spans 15 amino acids. The CDR3 DNA follows: TGTGCCAGCAGCAAAGTTGACTATGCGGGGACTGAAGCTTTCTTT. This sequence encodes CASSKVDYAGTEAFF.

The V and J genes are TRBV11-2 and TRBJ2-1; 7 nucleotides match TRBD2. The V gene's germline CDR1 is SGHAT and CDR2 FQNNGV. This CDR3 has 14 residues. Trimming took 2 bases from V and 4 from J; bases not matched to a gene: 2. In DNA, the CDR3 is TGTGCCAGCAGCTTAAGCGGGATTTACAATGAGCAGTTCTTC. It is translated as CASSLSGIYNEQFF.

This clone was picked up a small number of times. The V call is TRBV29-1, the J call TRBJ2-2; D is perhaps TRBD1 (6 bases). Germline V lookup: CDR1 SQVTM, CDR2 ANQGSEA. This CDR3 comprises 12 residues. V was cut by 6 bases and J by 7 bases, with 12 bases left in between. DNA of the CDR3: TGCAGCGTGGGGGCCAGCCGCGGGGAGCTGTTTTTT. This translates into CSVGASRGELFF.